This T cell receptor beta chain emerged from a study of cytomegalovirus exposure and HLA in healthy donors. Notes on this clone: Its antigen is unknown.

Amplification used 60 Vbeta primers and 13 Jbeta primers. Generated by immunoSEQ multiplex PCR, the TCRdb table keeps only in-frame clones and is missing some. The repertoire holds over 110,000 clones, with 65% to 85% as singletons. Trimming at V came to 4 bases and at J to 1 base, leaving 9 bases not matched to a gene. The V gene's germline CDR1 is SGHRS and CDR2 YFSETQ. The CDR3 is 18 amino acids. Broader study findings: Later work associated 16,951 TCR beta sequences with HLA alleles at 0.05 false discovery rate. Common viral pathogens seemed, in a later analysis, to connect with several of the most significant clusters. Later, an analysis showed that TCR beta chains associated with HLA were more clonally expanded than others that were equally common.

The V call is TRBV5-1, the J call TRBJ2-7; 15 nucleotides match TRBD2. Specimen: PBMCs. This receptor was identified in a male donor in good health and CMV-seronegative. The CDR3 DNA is TGCGCCAGCAGCCACGGACTAGCGGGAGGGCCTAGATCCTACGAGCAGTACTTC. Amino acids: CASSHGLAGGPRSYEQYF. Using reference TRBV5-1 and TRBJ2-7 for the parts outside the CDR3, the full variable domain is KAGVTQTPRYLIKTRGQQVTLSCSPISGHRSVSWYQQTPGQGLQFLFEYFSETQRNKGNFPGRFSGRQFSNSRSEMNVSTLELGDSALYLCASSHGLAGGPRSYEQYFGPGTRLTVT.